This T cell receptor (beta chain) was observed in a study of blood T cells in healthy people across ages. Regarding this clonotype: One end of the junction fails to match germline, which may point to a read error.

A J-beta primer mix and a sample-barcoded 5' primer were used in a second PCR of about 7 to 12 cycles. Each CDR3 protein is one row after TCRdb ran MiXCR on the 5' RACE reads. There are about a million distinct CDR3 sequences in the sample; roughly 52% occur only once, and roughly 13% lies in the top ten. The CDR3 covers 15 residues. The germline V gene has CDR1 MGHDK and CDR2 SYGVNS. The J gene is TRBJ2-3, the V gene TRBV25-1; D might be TRBD1 (6 bases). Sequencing used blood. The TCR was taken from a man aged 30 to 45 in good health. The CDR3: CAGSDGTTSTDTQYF. CDR3 in DNA: TGTGCCGGCAGCGATGGGACAACCAGCACAGATACGCAGTATTTT.